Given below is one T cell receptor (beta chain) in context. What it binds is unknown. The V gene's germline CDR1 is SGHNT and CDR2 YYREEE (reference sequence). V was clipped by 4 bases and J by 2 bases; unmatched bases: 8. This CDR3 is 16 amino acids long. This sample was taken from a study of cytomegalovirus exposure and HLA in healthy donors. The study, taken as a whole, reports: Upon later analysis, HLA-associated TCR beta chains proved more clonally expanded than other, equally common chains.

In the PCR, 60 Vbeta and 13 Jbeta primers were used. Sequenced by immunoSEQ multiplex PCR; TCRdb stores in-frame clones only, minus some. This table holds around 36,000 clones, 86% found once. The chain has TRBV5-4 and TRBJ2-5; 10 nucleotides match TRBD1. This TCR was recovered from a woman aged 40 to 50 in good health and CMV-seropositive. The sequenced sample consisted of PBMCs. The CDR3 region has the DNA TGTGCCAGCAGCGAATTCGGGACAGGGGCTCAAGAGACCCAGTACTTC. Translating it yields CASSEFGTGAQETQYF. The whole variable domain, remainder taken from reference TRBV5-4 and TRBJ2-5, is ETGVTQSPTHLIKTRGQQVTLRCSSQSGHNTVSWYQQALGQGPQFIFQYYREEENGRGNFPPRFSGLQFPNYSSELNVNALELDDSALYLCASSEFGTGAQETQYFGPGTRLLVL.